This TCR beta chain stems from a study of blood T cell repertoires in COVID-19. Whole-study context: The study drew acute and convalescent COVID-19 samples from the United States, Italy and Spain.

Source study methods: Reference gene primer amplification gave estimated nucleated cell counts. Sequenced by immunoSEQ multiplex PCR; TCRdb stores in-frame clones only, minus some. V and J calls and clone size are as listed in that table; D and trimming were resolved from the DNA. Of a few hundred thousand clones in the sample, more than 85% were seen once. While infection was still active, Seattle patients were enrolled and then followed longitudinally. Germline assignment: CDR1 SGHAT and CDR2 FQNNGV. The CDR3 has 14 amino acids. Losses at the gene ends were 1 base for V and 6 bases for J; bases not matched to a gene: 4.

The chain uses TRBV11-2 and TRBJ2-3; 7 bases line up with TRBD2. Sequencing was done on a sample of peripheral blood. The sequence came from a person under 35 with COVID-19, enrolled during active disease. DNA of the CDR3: TGTGCCAGCAGCTTAGTTGCGGGAGCTGATACGCAGTATTTT. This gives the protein CASSLVAGADTQYF.